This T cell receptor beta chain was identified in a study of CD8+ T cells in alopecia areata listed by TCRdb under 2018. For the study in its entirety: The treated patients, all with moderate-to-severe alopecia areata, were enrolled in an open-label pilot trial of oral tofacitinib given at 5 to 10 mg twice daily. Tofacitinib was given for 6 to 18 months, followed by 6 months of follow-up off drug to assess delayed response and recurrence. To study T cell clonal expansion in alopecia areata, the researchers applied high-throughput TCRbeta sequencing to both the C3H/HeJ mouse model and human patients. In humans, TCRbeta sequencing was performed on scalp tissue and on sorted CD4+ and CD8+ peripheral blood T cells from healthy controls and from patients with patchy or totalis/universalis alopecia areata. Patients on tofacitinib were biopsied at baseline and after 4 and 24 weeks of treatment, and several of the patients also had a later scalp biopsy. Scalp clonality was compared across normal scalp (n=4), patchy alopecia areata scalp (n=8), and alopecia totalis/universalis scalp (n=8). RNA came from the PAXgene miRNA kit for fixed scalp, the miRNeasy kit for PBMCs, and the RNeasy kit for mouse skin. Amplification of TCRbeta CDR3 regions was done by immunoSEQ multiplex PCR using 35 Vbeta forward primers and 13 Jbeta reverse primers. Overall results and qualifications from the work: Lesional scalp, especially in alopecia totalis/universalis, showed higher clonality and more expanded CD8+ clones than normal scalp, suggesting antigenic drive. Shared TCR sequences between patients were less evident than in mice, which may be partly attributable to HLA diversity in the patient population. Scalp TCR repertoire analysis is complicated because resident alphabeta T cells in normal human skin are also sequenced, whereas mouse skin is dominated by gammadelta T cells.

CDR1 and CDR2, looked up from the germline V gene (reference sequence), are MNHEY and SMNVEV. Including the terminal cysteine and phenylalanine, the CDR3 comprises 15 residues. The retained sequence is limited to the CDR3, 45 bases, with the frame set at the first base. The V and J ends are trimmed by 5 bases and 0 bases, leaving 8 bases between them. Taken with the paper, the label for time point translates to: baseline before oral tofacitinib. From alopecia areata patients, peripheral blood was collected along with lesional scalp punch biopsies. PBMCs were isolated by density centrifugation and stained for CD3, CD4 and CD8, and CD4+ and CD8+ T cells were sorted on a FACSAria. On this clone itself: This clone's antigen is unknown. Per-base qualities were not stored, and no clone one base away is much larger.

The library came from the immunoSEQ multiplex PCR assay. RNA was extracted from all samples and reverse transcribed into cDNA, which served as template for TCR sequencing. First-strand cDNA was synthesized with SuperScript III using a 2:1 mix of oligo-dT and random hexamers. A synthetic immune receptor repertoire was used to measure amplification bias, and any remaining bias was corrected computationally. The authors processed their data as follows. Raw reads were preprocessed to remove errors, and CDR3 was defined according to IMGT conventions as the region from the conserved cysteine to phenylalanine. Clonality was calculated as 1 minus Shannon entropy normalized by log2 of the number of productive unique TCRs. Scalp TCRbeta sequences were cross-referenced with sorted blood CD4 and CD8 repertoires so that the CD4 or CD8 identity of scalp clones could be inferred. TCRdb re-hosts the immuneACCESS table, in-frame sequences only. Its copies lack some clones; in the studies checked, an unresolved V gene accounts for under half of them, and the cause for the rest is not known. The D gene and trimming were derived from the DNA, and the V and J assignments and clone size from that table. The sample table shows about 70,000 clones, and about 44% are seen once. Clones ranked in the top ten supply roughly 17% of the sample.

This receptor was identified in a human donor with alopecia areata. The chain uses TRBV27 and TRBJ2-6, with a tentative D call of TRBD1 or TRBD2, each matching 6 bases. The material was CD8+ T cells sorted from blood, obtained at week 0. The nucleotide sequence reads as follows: TGTGCCAGCAGTAGGGGGGTCTCTGGGGCCAACGTCCTGACTTTC. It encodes CASSRGVSGANVLTF.